This T cell receptor (beta chain) comes out of a study of vaccination effects on CD4 cells after COVID-19. As for the study in general: Before sequencing took place, the ViraFEST assay used viral peptide pools to expand antigen-specific CD4+ T cells. Each participant was given two doses of one vaccine (BNT162b2 or mRNA-1273).

For this clone: Its antigen remains unknown.

Upon completion of 10 to 11 days in culture, CD4+ T cells were isolated. Their SARS-CoV-2 infection, verified by PCR, occurred between March and December 2020. The assay was immunoSEQ multiplex PCR, and TCRdb's table has in-frame clones only and misses some. The table shows roughly 64,000 clones, with under 85% occurring only once. With 5 bases removed from V and 7 bases from J, the gap between germline ends came to 20 bases. CDR1 and CDR2 from the germline V gene are LNHDA and SQIVND (reference sequence). This CDR3 is built from 15 residues. This receptor was identified in a human donor who had a prior SARS-CoV-2 infection. The specimen comprised CD4+ T cells from PBMCs cultured without peptide, sampled before COVID-19 vaccination. The rearrangement uses TRBV19 and TRBJ1-2; D remains unclear. CDR3 in amino acids: CASSPRTGVGAGYTF. For the CDR3, the DNA is TGTGCCAGTAGTCCTCGGACGGGCGTGGGTGCTGGCTACACCTTC.